These 5 T cell receptor beta chains were sequenced from one sample in a study of blood T cell repertoires in COVID-19. The protocol was immunoSEQ multiplex PCR, while the TCRdb copy is restricted to in-frame clones and leaves out a portion. The table lists fewer than 350,000 clones, roughly 91% of them singletons. Sample: peripheral blood. The receptors were sampled from a man aged 35 to 55 with acute or convalescent COVID-19.

Written as DNA, the CDR3 is TGCGCCAGCAGCTTGTGGGGACAGAACAATGAGCAGTTCTTC. Residues: CASSLWGQNNEQFF. The chain recombines TRBV5-1 with TRBJ2-1, with 7 nucleotides matching TRBD1. V was pared by 1 base and J by 5 bases, with 3 bases of the junction left unmatched. CDR1 is SGHRS, CDR2 YFSETQ, per germline. CDR3 length: 14 residues.

This clone was seen once. The chain uses TRBV18 and TRBJ1-1; the D is unclear. In germline, CDR1 is KGHSH, CDR2 LQKENI. This CDR3 has 14 amino acids. The V end was cut by 2 bases, the J end by 3 bases, with 10 bases between. The CDR3 nucleotides are TGTGCCAGCTCACCAGGCTTGGTTTACACTGAAGCTTTCTTT. This gives the protein CASSPGLVYTEAFF.

The chain couples TRBV11-2 to TRBJ2-7, with 7 bases matching TRBD1. This CDR3 comprises 14 residues. CDR1 and CDR2 (germline): SGHAT, FQNNGV. Trimming cost V 0 bases and J 6 bases; bases outside gene matches: 5. Here the CDR3 DNA reads TGTGCCAGCAGCTTAGACGGGACAGCTGGCGAGCAGTACTTC. It yields the protein CASSLDGTAGEQYF. The variable domain in full, with the rest retrieved from reference TRBV11-2 and TRBJ2-7, is EAGVAQSPRYKIIEKRQSVAFWCNPISGHATLYWYQQILGQGPKLLIQFQNNGVVDDSQLPKDRFSAERLKGVDSTLKIQPAKLEDSAVYLCASSLDGTAGEQYFGPGTRLTVT.

Points on this clone: At one end the junction does not follow the germline gene, possibly because of a read error. The gene calls are TRBV12-5 and TRBJ1-5, with 7 bases that match TRBD1. The length of the CDR3 is 13 residues. Looked up from germline, CDR1 is LGHNT and CDR2 is FRNRAP. The CDR3 nucleotides are TGTGCTAGTGGACGGGACAGCACTCAGCCCCAGCATTTT. It is translated as CASGRDSTQPQHF.

The chain joins TRBV27 to TRBJ1-5; D may be TRBD1 (6 bases). The V gene lost 4 bases and the J gene lost 0 bases, with 13 bases spanning the gap. Germline V CDR1 and CDR2: MNHEY, SMNVEV (reference sequence). The CDR3 length is 16 residues. The CDR3, as DNA: TGTGCCAGCAGTTCGGGCAGGGGTAATAGCAATCAGCCCCAGCATTTT. Protein: CASSSGRGNSNQPQHF.